The 28 T cell receptor beta chains given below trace back to one sample, sequenced in a study of T cell responses to AZD1222 COVID-19 vaccine. Some clones are missing from TCRdb's copy, which holds only in-frame ones; the method was immunoSEQ multiplex PCR. The sample contains about 140,000 clones, approximately 92% of which appear only once. This material consisted of peripheral blood, taken on day 0 of AZD1222 vaccination. These receptors came from an adult in good health.

This rearrangement joins TRBV2 to TRBJ2-1; TRBD1 matches at 8 bases. This CDR3 spans 15 amino acids. Germline CDR1 and CDR2: SNHLY and FYNNEI. Germline trimming cut 6 bases from V and 10 bases from J; bases unmatched to any gene: 14. The CDR3 nucleotides are TGTGCCAGCAGCCCGGGACAGGCAATCTTCCGCGAGCAGTTCTTC. Translating gives CASSPGQAIFREQFF.

The CDR3 DNA reads TGTGCCATCAAGGGACAGGGTGATAATTCACCCCTCCACTTT. Amino acid sequence: CAIKGQGDNSPLHF. The J gene is TRBJ1-6, the V gene TRBV10-3; 9 nucleotides match TRBD1. This CDR3 spans 14 amino acids. Trimming removed 7 bases from V and 5 bases from J; junction bases left unmatched: 3. Germline V gives CDR1 ENHRY, CDR2 SYGVKD.

This rearrangement joins TRBV4-1 to TRBJ1-2; D gene unclear. The CDR3 has 15 amino acids. Germline CDR1 is MGHRA and CDR2 is YSYEKL. The ends were cut back, 6 bases at V and 2 bases at J, with 16 bases in the middle. DNA of the CDR3: TGCGCCAGCAGGGACTTGAGTGAATTAAACTATGGCTACACCTTC. The encoded protein is CASRDLSELNYGYTF.

The chain employs TRBV9 and TRBJ2-3; 15 bases are shared with TRBD2. V lost 0 bases and J lost 0; bases outside the gene matches: 8. The CDR3 loop spans 20 amino acids. Per germline, CDR1 SGDLS and CDR2 YYNGEE. CDR3 loop: CASSVGGLAGGRRSTDTQYF. CDR3 in DNA: TGTGCCAGCAGCGTAGGAGGACTAGCGGGAGGGCGGCGGAGCACAGATACGCAGTATTTT. Based on the CDR3 plus reference TRBV9 and TRBJ2-3, the full variable domain is DSGVTQTPKHLITATGQRVTLRCSPRSGDLSVYWYQQSLDQGLQFLIQYYNGEERAKGNILERFSAQQFPDLHSELNLSSLELGDSALYFCASSVGGLAGGRRSTDTQYFGPGTRLTVL.

This clone was seen only a few times. The rearrangement links TRBV30 to TRBJ2-2; perhaps TRBD1 as D (5 bases). V was cut by 0 bases and J by 2 bases, with 13 bases left in between. The CDR3 is 16 residues long. Germline lookup yields CDR1 GTSNPN and CDR2 SVGIG (reference sequence). CDR3 in DNA: TGTGCCTGGAGTGTACCAAGGGGATCCAACACCGGGGAGCTGTTTTTT. It yields the protein CAWSVPRGSNTGELFF.

The rearrangement joins TRBV15 to TRBJ2-7; a possible D gene is TRBD2 (5 bases). Trimming cost V 0 bases and J 3 bases, with 12 bases left between them. Looked up from germline, CDR1 is LNHNV and CDR2 is YYDKDF (reference sequence). This CDR3 contains 15 residues. For the CDR3, the DNA is TGTGCCACCAGCAGAGATATGGCTAGCAGCTACGAGCAGTACTTC. This codes for CATSRDMASSYEQYF. The variable domain in full, completed from reference TRBV15 and TRBJ2-7, reads DAMVIQNPRYQVTQFGKPVTLSCSQTLNHNVMYWYQQKSSQAPKLLFHYYDKDFNNEADTPDNFQSRRPNTSFCFLDIRSPGLGDTAMYLCATSRDMASSYEQYFGPGTRLTVT.

The chain uses TRBV19 and TRBJ1-5, with D uncertain. CDR1 and CDR2 (germline): LNHDA, SQIVND (reference sequence). V lost 3 bases and J 2 bases, leaving 17 bases between the germline ends. This CDR3 has 17 amino acids. For the CDR3, the DNA is TGTGCCAGTAGTATTTCCGGACCCGGGCATCGCAATCAGCCCCAGCATTTT. It codes for CASSISGPGHRNQPQHF.

The chain joins TRBV11-2 to TRBJ1-3; tentatively, D is TRBD1 (5 bases). The germline V and J ends were trimmed by 5 bases and 10 bases, with 21 bases remaining between them. The germline CDR1 and CDR2 sequences are SGHAT and FQNNGV. CDR3 length: 15 amino acids. CDR3 amino acids: CASSPTRGEGRTIYF. The CDR3 DNA follows: TGTGCCAGCAGCCCAACAAGGGGTGAGGGTCGGACCATATATTTT.

V usage is TRBV24-1 and J usage is TRBJ2-1; the D is unclear. Trimming took 5 bases from V and 0 from J, leaving 4 bases between them. CDR3 length: 13 residues. Germline V lookup: CDR1 KGHDR, CDR2 SFDVKD. DNA for the CDR3: TGTGCCACCAGTGGGGTCTCCTACAATGAGCAGTTCTTC. Translation gives CATSGVSYNEQFF.

This chain links TRBV6-5 with TRBJ1-2, with no clear D. The CDR3 extends over 15 amino acids. In germline, CDR1 is MNHEY, CDR2 SVGAGI. Trimming stripped 10 bases from V and 4 bases from J, with 22 bases between. The CDR3 protein is CATSRIQGFTYGYTF. The CDR3 nucleotides are TGTGCCACCTCGCGGATCCAAGGGTTTACCTATGGCTACACCTTC.

The chain is built from TRBV10-3 and TRBJ2-7; D gene ambiguous. V lost 1 base and J 4 bases, leaving 2 bases between the germline ends. CDR3 length: 11 amino acids. Germline values: CDR1 ENHRY, CDR2 SYGVKD. The CDR3 loop reads CAISELYEQYF. The CDR3 bases are TGTGCCATCAGTGAGTTATACGAGCAGTACTTC.

This clone occurred once. The rearrangement links TRBV30 to TRBJ1-3; a possible D gene is TRBD1 (6 bases). Germline V gene data show CDR1 as GTSNPN and CDR2 as SVGIG (reference sequence). The CDR3 runs 13 residues. Trimming removed 4 bases at V and 4 bases at J, with 11 bases between. CDR3 residues: CAWNNRAGNTIYF. CDR3 DNA: TGTGCCTGGAATAACAGGGCAGGAAACACCATATATTTT.

This chain uses TRBV6-1 with TRBJ2-1; D remains ambiguous. Germline-derived CDR1 and CDR2 are MNHNS and SASEGT. Trimming pared 0 bases from V and 4 bases from J, leaving 7 bases between. The CDR3 is 14 amino acids. CDR3 bases: TGTGCCAGCAGTGAAGCCGATGATTACAATGAGCAGTTCTTC. Encoded protein: CASSEADDYNEQFF.

V and J are TRBV5-1 and TRBJ2-5; a possible D gene is TRBD2 (5 bases). The CDR3 is 16 residues long. Germline V gene lookup returns CDR1 SGHRS and CDR2 YFSETQ. Trimming pared 7 bases from V and 1 base from J, leaving 20 bases between. This CDR3 is CASSPARGAVQETQYF. In DNA form, the CDR3 reads TGCGCCAGCTCTCCTGCTCGGGGAGCGGTCCAAGAGACCCAGTACTTC.

The rearrangement joins TRBV27 to TRBJ1-2; the D is unclear. This CDR3 contains 13 residues. The V end was cut by 2 bases, the J end by 2 bases, with 6 bases between. Germline CDR1 and CDR2: MNHEY and SMNVEV (reference sequence). The CDR3 is CASSLRANYGYTF. In DNA form, the CDR3 reads TGTGCCAGCAGTTTAAGGGCCAACTATGGCTACACCTTC.

This clone was detected a few times. The chain employs TRBV5-4 and TRBJ1-2; TRBD1 is a possible D gene (5 bases). The germline V gene has CDR1 SGHNT and CDR2 YYREEE (reference sequence). The CDR3 extends over 14 amino acids. V was trimmed by 4 bases and J by 4 bases, leaving 14 bases between them. Here the CDR3 DNA reads TGTGCCAGCAGCCCTGGGACGATCCGCTATGGCTACACCTTC. Translation gives CASSPGTIRYGYTF.

Worth noting for this clone: Other DNA sequences within the sample encode an identical CDR3. The chain recombines TRBV15 with TRBJ1-3; TRBD1 agrees at 8 bases. After removal of 3 bases from V and 1 base from J, the junction contained 2 bases not matched to a gene. Germline CDR1 reads LNHNV; CDR2 reads YYDKDF (reference sequence). This CDR3 has 15 residues. The CDR3 DNA sequence: TGTGCCACCAGCAGGGACAGGGTTTCTGGAAACACCATATATTTT. Translated, it gives CATSRDRVSGNTIYF.

This clone was counted between two and nine times. In DNA form, the CDR3 reads TGTGCCAGCACCCTCTACGGGGATACTGGCTACACCTTC. This sequence encodes CASTLYGDTGYTF. The chain combines TRBV3-1 (or the pseudogene TRBV3-2) with TRBJ1-2, with D uncertain. CDR3 length: 13 amino acids. From germline, CDR1 is LGHDT and CDR2 YNNKEL (reference sequence). V shed 7 bases and J shed 7 bases, with 16 bases lying between them.

This clone was seen just once. The rearrangement links TRBV28 to TRBJ2-5; 7 bases align to TRBD1. The germline CDR1 and CDR2 sequences are MDHEN and SYDVKM. This CDR3 comprises 15 residues. V lost 3 bases to trimming and J lost 1 base; unmatched junction nucleotides: 5. DNA for the CDR3: TGTGCCAGCAGTTTTTTCGACAGGGTCCAAGAGACCCAGTACTTC. Amino acids: CASSFFDRVQETQYF.

The table lists this clone with a few counts. The rearrangement links TRBV18 to TRBJ2-7, with D perhaps matching TRBD2 (5 bases). Germline CDR1 is KGHSH and CDR2 is LQKENI. Between the trimmed V and J ends, which lost 3 bases and 3 bases, there was a span of 15 bases. The CDR3 loop spans 15 amino acids. The CDR3 is CASSPSGIGIYEQYF. The CDR3 nucleotides are TGTGCCAGCTCACCTTCGGGGATCGGGATCTACGAGCAGTACTTC.

The J gene is TRBJ2-5, the V gene TRBV5-1; D might be TRBD2 (5 bases). Per the germline V gene, CDR1 is SGHRS and CDR2 is YFSETQ. This CDR3 has 13 residues. The V end was cut by 4 bases, the J end by 5 bases, with 12 bases between. CDR3 in DNA: TGCGCCAGCAGCGCGGGCGTTGAGGAGACCCAGTACTTC. It codes for CASSAGVEETQYF. Using reference TRBV5-1 and TRBJ2-5 for the parts outside the CDR3, the full variable domain is KAGVTQTPRYLIKTRGQQVTLSCSPISGHRSVSWYQQTPGQGLQFLFEYFSETQRNKGNFPGRFSGRQFSNSRSEMNVSTLELGDSALYLCASSAGVEETQYFGPGTRLLVL.

The V gene is TRBV18, the J gene TRBJ2-5; no firm D call. Trimming took 4 bases from V and 0 from J, leaving 9 bases between them. Per the germline V gene, CDR1 is KGHSH and CDR2 is LQKENI. This CDR3 has 14 residues. In DNA, the CDR3 is TGTGCCAGCTCACTCGCAGCGTACCAAGAGACCCAGTACTTC. Its translation is CASSLAAYQETQYF.

The chain combines TRBV11-2 with TRBJ2-7; D may be TRBD1 or TRBD2 (8 bases each). The CDR3 loop spans 13 amino acids. V was shortened by 5 bases and J by 12 bases, with 20 bases between the two germline ends. From germline, CDR1 is SGHAT and CDR2 FQNNGV. CDR3 amino acids: CASSLPGGDRPYF. Written as DNA, the CDR3 is TGTGCCAGCAGCCTCCCGGGGGGGGACAGGCCGTACTTC.

The chain uses TRBV5-1 and TRBJ2-6, with 14 bases lining up with TRBD2. The CDR3 is 19 residues long. The V segment lost 1 base and the J segment 2 bases; nucleotides outside the gene matches: 5. CDR1 SGHRS and CDR2 YFSETQ come from the germline V gene. The CDR3 protein is CASSLPRGLAGAGANVLTF. In DNA, the CDR3 is TGCGCCAGCAGCTTGCCAAGGGGACTAGCGGGAGCTGGGGCCAACGTCCTGACTTTC.

The rearrangement uses TRBV7-9 and TRBJ1-2; D is unresolved. The ends were cut back, 8 bases at V and 6 bases at J, with 16 bases in the middle. The CDR3 extends over 13 amino acids. CDR1 SEHNR and CDR2 FQNEAQ come from the germline V gene (reference sequence). The CDR3 sequence is CASRENGGNGYTF. The CDR3 coding sequence is TGTGCCAGCCGAGAGAACGGAGGAAATGGCTACACCTTC.

This clone was counted a few times. J is TRBJ2-3 and V is TRBV23-1; no clear D gene. TRBV23-1 is sorted into the ORF group, with uncertain function. This CDR3 is 14 amino acids long. The V gene lost 5 bases and the J gene lost 1 base, with 10 bases spanning the gap. Here the CDR3 DNA reads TGCGCCAGCAGTTCCCGAAGGGGCACAGATACGCAGTATTTT. Translation gives CASSSRRGTDTQYF.

V is TRBV7-9 and J is TRBJ1-1; D remains unclear. The CDR3 covers 15 residues. Germline CDR1 reads SEHNR; CDR2 reads FQNEAQ (reference sequence). V was trimmed by 1 base and J by 3 bases, leaving 12 bases between them. Here the CDR3 DNA reads TGTGCCAGCAGCTTAGTGGTGCCCGGAGACACTGAAGCTTTCTTT. Protein: CASSLVVPGDTEAFF.

A single count supports this clone. The CDR3 region is CASSLGGTVNTEAFF. CDR3 DNA: TGCGCCAGCAGCTTAGGGGGCACTGTGAACACTGAAGCTTTCTTT. The genes are TRBV5-1 and TRBJ1-1; 7 bases map to TRBD1. From germline, CDR1 is SGHRS and CDR2 YFSETQ. CDR3 length: 15 residues. Germline trimming cut 2 bases from V and 0 bases from J; bases unmatched to any gene: 4.